The 12 T cell receptor beta chains listed next were all sequenced from one sample in a study of cytomegalovirus exposure and HLA in healthy donors. A multiplex PCR was run with 60 Vbeta primers and 13 Jbeta primers. The data were produced by immunoSEQ multiplex PCR, yet TCRdb's version contains in-frame clones alone and is incomplete. The data hold about 160,000 clones, with over 60% observed a single time. Specimen: PBMCs. These receptors were taken from a woman aged 45-59 years in good health and CMV-seropositive.

V is TRBV5-1 and J is TRBJ2-7; TRBD2 agrees at 8 bases. In germline, CDR1 is SGHRS, CDR2 YFSETQ. V lost 6 bases and J lost 6; bases outside the gene matches: 11. The CDR3 has 14 amino acids. In DNA form, the CDR3 reads TGCGCCAGCACACTAGCGGAGCCTACGTCCGAGCAGTACTTC. It translates to CASTLAEPTSEQYF.

This chain uses TRBV9 with TRBJ2-2; no definite D call. CDR3 length equals 12 residues. Between the trimmed V and J ends, which lost 0 bases and 6 bases, there was a span of 3 bases. Germline loops: CDR1 SGDLS, CDR2 YYNGEE. Here the CDR3 DNA reads TGTGCCAGCAGCGTAGTCTCCGGGGAGCTGTTTTTT. Its translation is CASSVVSGELFF. Using reference TRBV9 and TRBJ2-2 for the parts outside the CDR3, the full variable domain is DSGVTQTPKHLITATGQRVTLRCSPRSGDLSVYWYQQSLDQGLQFLIQYYNGEERAKGNILERFSAQQFPDLHSELNLSSLELGDSALYFCASSVVSGELFFGEGSRLTVL.

The sample holds one count of this clone. The V gene is TRBV6-1, the J gene TRBJ2-2, with D possibly being TRBD2 (5 bases). With 2 bases removed from V and 3 bases from J, the gap between germline ends came to 10 bases. Per germline, CDR1 MNHNS and CDR2 SASEGT. This CDR3 spans 15 amino acids. The CDR3 reads CASSEYRADTGELFF. CDR3 coding DNA: TGTGCCAGCAGTGAATACCGAGCGGACACCGGGGAGCTGTTTTTT.

The sample holds a few counts of this clone. In DNA form, the CDR3 reads TGTGCCAGTAGTATGGGGCCTTCTGGCTACACCTTC. Its translation: CASSMGPSGYTF. This chain joins TRBV19 and TRBJ1-2; TRBD1 might be the D (5 bases). The CDR3 covers 12 residues. The germline CDR1 and CDR2 sequences are LNHDA and SQIVND (reference sequence). V was cut by 3 bases and J by 7 bases, with 9 bases left in between. The variable domain in full, with the rest retrieved from reference TRBV19 and TRBJ1-2, is DGGITQSPKYLFRKEGQNVTLSCEQNLNHDAMYWYRQDPGQGLRLIYYSQIVNDFQKGDIAEGYSVSREKKESFPLTVTSAQKNPTAFYLCASSMGPSGYTFGSGTRLTVV.

The V and J genes are TRBV28 and TRBJ2-4; the D gene is possibly TRBD2 (5 bases). The CDR3 is 16 residues long. Trimming removed 3 bases from V and 0 bases from J, with 12 bases in between. Per the germline V gene, CDR1 is MDHEN and CDR2 is SYDVKM. CDR3 amino acids: CASSLVTMLAKNIQYF. CDR3 DNA: TGTGCCAGCAGTTTGGTGACTATGCTAGCCAAAAACATTCAGTACTTC.

This chain joins TRBV7-2 and TRBJ2-5, with D perhaps TRBD2 (6 bases). V dropped 5 bases and J dropped 4 bases, with 14 bases sitting between them. Germline lookup yields CDR1 SGHTA and CDR2 FQGNSA. The CDR3 is made up of 14 amino acids. CDR3: CASSVNAGTETQYF. DNA for the CDR3: TGTGCCAGCAGCGTAAACGCGGGGACAGAGACCCAGTACTTC.

This chain connects TRBV27 to TRBJ2-1; D is possibly TRBD1 (6 bases). CDR1 is MNHEY, CDR2 SMNVEV, per germline (reference sequence). The germline V and J ends were trimmed by 3 bases and 2 bases, with 11 bases remaining between them. CDR3 length equals 15 residues. CDR3 sequence (DNA): TGTGCCAGCAGTTTTTACAGGGCCCCCTACAATGAGCAGTTCTTC. It translates to CASSFYRAPYNEQFF.

The chain has TRBV28 and TRBJ1-2; 7 bases match TRBD1. The CDR3 sequence is 15 residues long. The trim removed 4 bases at V and 4 bases at J, leaving 9 bases unmatched. Germline V gene sequence: CDR1 MDHEN, CDR2 SYDVKM. CDR3 loop: CASSSPGGQGYGYTF. The DNA for the CDR3 is TGTGCCAGCAGTTCTCCAGGGGGGCAGGGCTATGGCTACACCTTC.

J is TRBJ1-3 and V is TRBV11-2; 7 positions match TRBD1. Germline V gene lookup returns CDR1 SGHAT and CDR2 FQNNGV. The J segment lost 7 bases and the V segment lost 5 bases, leaving 11 bases of the junction unmatched. There are 15 residues in the CDR3. CDR3 protein: CASSLGQTFGNTIYF. The CDR3 coding sequence is TGTGCCAGCAGCCTGGGACAGACCTTTGGGAACACCATATATTTT.

Here the CDR3 reads CASSVTSGGPGELFF. CDR3 sequence (DNA): TGTGCCAGCAGCGTGACTAGCGGGGGGCCCGGGGAGCTGTTTTTT. The chain couples TRBV6-1 to TRBJ2-2, with TRBD2 identical over 13 bases. The CDR3 totals 15 residues. In germline, CDR1 is MNHNS, CDR2 SASEGT. V gave up 6 bases and J gave up 6 bases; unmatched junction bases: 4.

The chain carries TRBV21-1 and TRBJ2-1; the table's D call, TRBD2, was not checked against the DNA. TRBV21-1 is given as a pseudogene. The CDR3 length is 18 residues. CDR3 amino acids: CASSKAPIAGGGYNEQFF. The CDR3 nucleotides are TGTGCCAGCAGCAAAGCCCCAATAGCGGGAGGAGGGTACAATGAGCAGTTCTTC.

V and J are TRBV12-1 and TRBJ1-4; TRBD1 was called by the table and not checked on the DNA. TRBV12-1 is a pseudogene. CDR3 length equals 14 residues. The CDR3 DNA sequence: TGTGCCAGCAGCTTTCGTTCAGGTAATGAAAAACTGTTTTTT. Translated: CASSFRSGNEKLFF.